This TCR beta chain emerged from a study of response to subunit inactivated influenza vaccine. TCRdb fed the RT-PCR reads into MiXCR, producing one record per CDR3 protein. There are more than 550,000 distinct CDR3 sequences in the sample; approximately 12% occur only once, and roughly 10% lies in the top ten. The CDR3 totals 16 residues. Germline-derived CDR1 and CDR2 are KGHSH and LQKENI. Study results and caveats: Authors suggested each seasonal flu vaccination may recruit only limited numbers of new T cells.

In this sample, this clonotype turned up a few times. Its antigen is unknown. At one end the junction does not follow the germline gene, possibly because of a read error. The material was PBMCs from blood, obtained on the day of vaccination. V is TRBV18 and J is TRBJ2-3; perhaps TRBD1 as D (5 bases). This sequence originates from a man aged 50-60 years who received an inactivated influenza vaccine. The CDR3 DNA is TGTGCCAGCTCGCCACCGGGTCAGGGCAGTACAGATACGCAGTATTTT. As protein: CASSPPGQGSTDTQYF.